The T cell receptor beta chain under discussion was sequenced for a study of long-term antiretroviral therapy in people with HIV. About the study: Initial samples were collected about a decade before the 2015 immediate-ART recommendation.

Study-level results: Subsequent to ART, diversity was augmented yet persisted below that of transplant donor controls. CDR3 lengths in HIV samples spanned a narrower range than controls. Documentation of ART adherence, viral resistance or therapy changes was absent.

They ran version v3.0 of the immunoSEQ assay at survey level. Some clones are missing from TCRdb's copy, which holds only in-frame ones; the method was immunoSEQ multiplex PCR. The sample shows some 13,000 clones, roughly 82% of them seen only once. With regard to this clone: Its target is unknown.

Trimming removed 7 bases at V and 9 bases at J, with 16 bases between. The CDR3 contains 14 residues. Germline CDR1 is SGHTA and CDR2 is FQGNSA. This material consisted of unsorted PBMCs, taken just over 8 years after starting antiretroviral therapy. This receptor was obtained from a man between 50 and 59 years old with HIV. This sequence joins TRBV7-2 and TRBJ1-6, with D possibly matching TRBD1 (5 bases). The DNA for the CDR3 is TGTGCCAGCATCCCGGGACCCCGTTCTTCACCCCTCCACTTT. Translated: CASIPGPRSSPLHF.